The next 29 T cell receptor beta chains were all read from a single sample in a study of blood T cells in healthy people across ages. Combining a sample-barcoded 5' primer with a J-beta primer mix, a second PCR ran for about 7 to 11 cycles. From the 5' RACE reads, TCRdb called clonotypes with MiXCR, one entry per CDR3 protein. The sample lists approximately 670,000 distinct CDR3 sequences; roughly two fifths were seen once. Sequencing input: blood. Receptors were obtained from a man at least 80 years old in good health.

This clonotype came up once. This sequence joins TRBV9 and TRBJ2-3, with D hard to call. Germline V CDR1 and CDR2: SGDLS, YYNGEE. The CDR3 length is 14 residues. Deletions cut 2 bases from V and 2 bases from J, with 9 bases between. The CDR3: CASSVFRNTDTQYF. CDR3 nucleotide sequence: TGTGCCAGCAGCGTTTTTCGGAACACAGATACGCAGTATTTT.

This clonotype was detected only a few times. J is TRBJ2-1 and V is TRBV11-2, with 10 bases fitting TRBD2. CDR1 and CDR2 from the germline V gene are SGHAT and FQNNGV. The CDR3 totals 16 residues. With V trimmed by 5 bases and J by 8 bases, 12 bases remained unmatched. The CDR3 reads CASSRQAGGPFDEQFF. CDR3 in DNA: TGTGCCAGCAGCCGACAAGCGGGAGGGCCGTTCGATGAGCAGTTCTTC.

The gene calls are TRBV7-6 and TRBJ1-5; D gene ambiguous. Trimming removed 5 bases from V and 3 bases from J, with 8 bases in between. In germline, CDR1 is SGHVS, CDR2 FNYEAQ. CDR3 size: 13 residues. The CDR3, as DNA: TGTGCCAGCAGCCCCAGGATCAATCAGCCCCAGCATTTT. Translated, it gives CASSPRINQPQHF.

As concerns this clonotype: Relative to the germline gene, one junction end is altered; a read error may explain this. The chain is built from TRBV7-9 and TRBJ2-7; D might be TRBD2 (6 bases). The germline CDR1 and CDR2 sequences are SEHNR and FQNEAQ (reference sequence). This CDR3 region has 16 residues. DNA of the CDR3: TGCGCCAGCAGCTTAGCGCCCGTGACTAGCTCCTACGAGCAGTACTTC. As protein: CASSLAPVTSSYEQYF.

This clonotype is a singleton in its sample. Here the CDR3 reads CASRKPKERAFTDTQYF. In DNA, the CDR3 is TGTGCCAGCAGGAAACCTAAAGAGCGGGCTTTCACAGATACGCAGTATTTT. The gene calls are TRBV3-1 and TRBJ2-3, with D tentatively TRBD2 (6 bases). V lost 6 bases, J lost 2 bases, and 21 bases lay in between. CDR3 length equals 17 residues. Germline V gene sequence: CDR1 LGHDT, CDR2 YNNKEL (reference sequence).

The chain combines TRBV6-2 or TRBV6-3 with TRBJ2-1; maybe TRBD2 (6 bases). The assigned J gene may be wrong: the sequence end matches TRBJ2-7 better. Germline-derived CDR1 and CDR2 are MNHEY and SVGEGT. The CDR3 covers 17 residues. CDR3: CASRDGGSGGVYNEQYF. CDR3 nucleotides: TGTGCCAGTAGGGACGGTGGTAGCGGAGGGGTCTACAATGAGCAGTACTTC.

This sequence joins TRBV5-4 and TRBJ2-1; a weak D match, TRBD1 (7 bases). The CDR3 sequence is 18 residues long. Germline CDR1 reads SGHNT; CDR2 reads YYREEE (reference sequence). Trimming took 0 bases from V and 3 from J, leaving 19 bases between them. The DNA of the CDR3 is TGTGCCAGCAGCTTGGTTAGGTCGGGGGACAGAGACTACAATGAGCAGTTCTTC. Translated, it gives CASSLVRSGDRDYNEQFF.

This clonotype was seen a handful of times. The rearrangement uses TRBV6-2 or TRBV6-3 and TRBJ1-6; D unclear. The V gene lost 4 bases and the J gene lost 2 bases, with 6 bases spanning the gap. Germline V lookup: CDR1 MNHEY, CDR2 SVGEGT. This CDR3 spans 14 amino acids. In DNA, the CDR3 is TGTGCCAGCAGTTCGGCAGCCTATAATTCACCCCTCCACTTT. It encodes CASSSAAYNSPLHF.

This clonotype was recorded a few times. The CDR3 is CASSRDPFNYGYTF. The CDR3 DNA reads as TGTGCCAGCAGCCGAGATCCCTTCAACTATGGCTACACCTTC. The genes are TRBV6-6 and TRBJ1-2; D is ambiguous. V was trimmed by 6 bases and J by 2 bases, leaving 13 bases between them. The CDR3 contains 14 residues. CDR1 MNHNY and CDR2 SVGAGI come from the germline V gene (reference sequence).

V is TRBV4-3 and J is TRBJ1-1, with 7 bases aligning to TRBD1. Germline lookup yields CDR1 LGHNA and CDR2 YSLEER. The V gene end was trimmed by 0 bases and the J gene end by 0 bases; junction bases not matched to a gene: 4. This CDR3 is 16 amino acids long. This CDR3 is CASSQDTGALNTEAFF. CDR3 nucleotide sequence: TGCGCCAGCAGCCAAGACACAGGGGCCCTGAACACTGAAGCTTTCTTT.

This clonotype came up a few times. This sequence joins TRBV9 and TRBJ2-6; no definite D call. V lost 0 bases to trimming and J lost 2 bases, with 12 bases between them. The CDR3 totals 17 residues. Germline V gene lookup returns CDR1 SGDLS and CDR2 YYNGEE. The CDR3 sequence is CASSVAKQDPGANVLTF. CDR3 DNA: TGTGCCAGCAGCGTAGCTAAGCAGGATCCTGGGGCCAACGTCCTGACTTTC. Supplemented by reference TRBV9 and TRBJ2-6, the full variable domain reads DSGVTQTPKHLITATGQRVTLRCSPRSGDLSVYWYQQSLDQGLQFLIQYYNGEERAKGNILERFSAQQFPDLHSELNLSSLELGDSALYFCASSVAKQDPGANVLTFGAGSRLTVL.

The rearrangement links TRBV7-2 to TRBJ2-7; D gene uncertain. The germline V gene encodes CDR1 SGHTA and CDR2 FQGNSA. V shed 2 bases and J shed 3 bases, with 8 bases lying between them. CDR3 size: 13 residues. For the CDR3, the DNA is TGTACCAGCAGCTTACGGTGGGACTACGAGCAGTACTTC. This encodes CTSSLRWDYEQYF.

This clonotype was observed a handful of times. J is TRBJ2-2 and V is TRBV3-1; D gene uncertain. Germline V gene lookup returns CDR1 LGHDT and CDR2 YNNKEL (reference sequence). Trimming cost V 1 base and J 0 bases, with 6 bases left between them. The CDR3 loop spans 15 amino acids. The CDR3: CASSQVASNTGELFF. CDR3 nucleotide sequence: TGTGCCAGCAGCCAAGTTGCCTCGAACACCGGGGAGCTGTTTTTT.

This clonotype was found a few times. This sequence joins TRBV5-6 and TRBJ2-1; no definite D call. Trimming took 0 bases from V and 3 from J, leaving 13 bases between them. There are 16 residues in the CDR3. CDR1 SGHDT and CDR2 YYEEEE come from the germline V gene. CDR3: CASSLVGQSLYNEQFF. As DNA, the CDR3 is TGTGCCAGCAGCTTGGTAGGCCAGTCCCTCTACAATGAGCAGTTCTTC.

This chain links TRBV6-6 with TRBJ1-1; 7 bases fit TRBD1. The germline V gene has CDR1 MNHNY and CDR2 SVGAGI (reference sequence). The ends lost 6 bases at V and 4 bases at J; junction bases unmatched: 2. The CDR3 consists of 12 residues. CDR3 protein: CASSAGGTEAFF. CDR3 DNA sequence: TGTGCCAGCAGCGCAGGGGGCACTGAAGCTTTCTTT.

The rearrangement joins TRBV6-1 to TRBJ1-5, with D maybe TRBD1 (5 bases). V was shortened by 6 bases and J by 5 bases, with 20 bases between the two germline ends. There are 16 residues in the CDR3. Germline CDR1 is MNHNS and CDR2 is SASEGT. The CDR3 DNA is TGTGCCAGCAGCCCTCTACCAGGGAGGGCGGATCAGCCCCAGCATTTT. This codes for CASSPLPGRADQPQHF.

The V gene is TRBV4-2, the J gene TRBJ2-4; 9 bases are a match to TRBD2. The end of the DNA fits TRBJ2-7 better, so the J call may be wrong. The length of the CDR3 is 14 residues. Germline V lookup: CDR1 LGHNA, CDR2 YNFKEQ. CDR3 DNA: TGTGCCAGCAGCCACGGTGGGACTAGCAGCGAGCAGTACTTC. Protein sequence: CASSHGGTSSEQYF.

The rearrangement links TRBV20-1 to TRBJ2-1; 7 nucleotides line up with TRBD1. Germline V gives CDR1 DFQATT, CDR2 SNEGSKA (reference sequence). The CDR3 has 15 amino acids. J gave up 8 bases and V 1 base, and 11 bases lay outside the gene matches. The CDR3 DNA reads as TGCAGTGCTAGAGTCCGGACAGGACTTAGCGATGAGCAGTTCTTC. Translating it yields CSARVRTGLSDEQFF.

CDR3 nucleotide sequence: TGTGCCAGCAGGCGGGAAAACACAGATACGCAGTATTTT. Translating it yields CASRRENTDTQYF. This chain joins TRBV12-3 or TRBV12-4 and TRBJ2-3, with D perhaps TRBD2 (6 bases). The CDR3 consists of 13 residues. V was shortened by 6 bases and J by 2 bases, with 9 bases between the two germline ends.

A few counts support this clonotype. This sequence joins TRBV3-1 and TRBJ2-6; no definite D call. The ends were cut back, 2 bases at V and 0 bases at J, with 11 bases in the middle. There are 17 residues in the CDR3. Germline V lookup: CDR1 LGHDT, CDR2 YNNKEL (reference sequence). The CDR3 coding sequence is TGTGCCAGCAGCCAAAGGTACGCGAGCTCTGGGGCCAACGTCCTGACTTTC. Protein sequence: CASSQRYASSGANVLTF.

This clonotype was detected ten times or more. The rearrangement links TRBV5-1 to TRBJ2-3; 8 bases match TRBD1. Germline lookup yields CDR1 SGHRS and CDR2 YFSETQ. CDR3 size: 12 residues. Germline trimming cut 8 bases from V and 9 bases from J; bases unmatched to any gene: 8. The CDR3 DNA reads TGCGCCAGTGGACAGGGAGAGTTCACGCAGTATTTT. Its protein product is CASGQGEFTQYF.

The V and J genes are TRBV11-2 and TRBJ1-2; possible D gene TRBD1, 6 bases. The ends were cut back, 4 bases at V and 8 bases at J, with 14 bases in the middle. Looked up from germline, CDR1 is SGHAT and CDR2 is FQNNGV. This CDR3 has 13 residues. CDR3 DNA sequence: TGTGCCAGCAGCTCATGGGGGGCTCAGGGCTACACCTTC. This codes for CASSSWGAQGYTF.

This rearrangement joins TRBV21-1 to TRBJ2-5. TRBV21-1 is a recognized pseudogene. The CDR3 covers 14 residues. As DNA, the CDR3 is TGTGCCAGCAGCAAAAGCGGGTACCAAGAGACCCAGTACTTC. The encoded protein is CASSKSGYQETQYF.

The rearrangement uses TRBV7-2 and TRBJ2-7; 8 bases agree with TRBD2. Germline values: CDR1 SGHTA, CDR2 FQGNSA. The length of the CDR3 is 17 residues. V lost 1 base, J lost 4 bases, and 12 bases stayed unmatched. The CDR3 nucleotides read TGTGCCAGCAGCTTAGAGGTGGCGGGGGGTAATTTTTACGAGCAGTACTTC. Translated: CASSLEVAGGNFYEQYF.

This chain joins TRBV5-4 and TRBJ2-6, with unresolved D. This CDR3 contains 16 residues. CDR1 and CDR2 from the germline V gene are SGHNT and YYREEE (reference sequence). The germline V and J ends were trimmed by 2 bases and 0 bases, with 9 bases remaining between them. CDR3 region: CASSLLKSSGANVLTF. The CDR3, as DNA: TGTGCCAGCAGCTTACTGAAGAGCTCTGGGGCCAACGTCCTGACTTTC.

This clonotype has only a few counts. The chain carries TRBV5-1 and TRBJ1-2; 7 bases map to TRBD1. The CDR3 contains 13 residues. The J segment lost 4 bases and the V segment lost 4 bases, leaving 4 bases of the junction unmatched. Per the germline V gene, CDR1 is SGHRS and CDR2 is YFSETQ. The CDR3 spells CASSVDRVYGYTF. DNA for the CDR3: TGCGCCAGCAGCGTCGACAGGGTCTATGGCTACACCTTC.

As concerns this clonotype: A much larger clone differs from this one at a single base, so this may be a read error. The genes are TRBV5-1 and TRBJ1-2; D possibly corresponds to TRBD1 (5 bases). The CDR3 extends over 15 amino acids. Germline lookup yields CDR1 SGHRS and CDR2 YFSETQ. CDR3 sequence reads: CAGSLERGTGYGYTF. The CDR3 DNA reads as TGCGCCGGCAGCTTGGAGCGGGGGACGGGCTATGGCTACACCTTC.

The chain uses TRBV18 and TRBJ2-7; no firm D call. Gene TRBJ2-5 matches the end of the DNA better, so the J call may be wrong. The CDR3 sequence is 13 residues long. The V gene's germline CDR1 is KGHSH and CDR2 LQKENI. The CDR3 bases are TGTGCCAGCTCACCACGGGGTGATGAGACCCAGTACTTC. Protein product: CASSPRGDETQYF.

There are a few counts of this clonotype. V usage is TRBV7-6 and J usage is TRBJ2-6; 9 bases map to TRBD1. This CDR3 spans 21 amino acids. Germline assignment: CDR1 SGHVS and CDR2 FNYEAQ. The ends lost 1 base at V and 0 bases at J; junction bases unmatched: 13. The CDR3 region has the DNA TGTGCCAGCAGCTTAGTGGGGCCCACAGGGGGCAGTAGCTCTGGGGCCAACGTCCTGACTTTC. Translating it yields CASSLVGPTGGSSSGANVLTF.